This T cell receptor beta chain derives from a study of OX40 agonist ivuxolimab in advanced cancers. As for the study in general: Cohort: roughly 80% men, mean age around 55, aged roughly 23 to 79.

Clones were read by immunoSEQ multiplex PCR, and TCRdb kept only the in-frame ones, dropping some. Found here are more than 15,000 clones, 80% of them singletons; the top ten hold roughly 24%. General study findings and limits: In CD8+ T cells, expanded clones were on average more numerous than in CD4+.

The germline CDR1 and CDR2 sequences are SEHNR and FQNEAQ (reference sequence). The V end lost 7 bases, the J end lost 9 bases, and 25 bases lay between the germline ends. The CDR3 extends over 16 amino acids. Remarks on this clone: No antigen is known for it.

Sequencing used CD4+ or CD8+ T cells sorted from blood, obtained in a trial of the OX40 agonist ivuxolimab. The TCR was taken from an adult with an advanced solid tumor such as melanoma, head and neck, liver or kidney cancer. V usage is TRBV7-9 and J usage is TRBJ2-4, with D possibly called TRBD1 or TRBD2 (5 bases each). The CDR3 loop reads CASTLRDPLGVSIQYF. The CDR3 region has the DNA TGTGCCAGCACCCTCCGGGACCCCCTCGGTGTATCCATTCAGTACTTC.